The 28 T cell receptor beta chains below come from one sample, sequenced in a study of a mutant IDH1 vaccine in newly diagnosed glioma. The time point denotes: week 5, during vaccination. Topical imiquimod accompanied each vaccine dose, which consisted of 300 ug of mutant IDH1 20-mer peptide. Their recognized antigens are unknown. Sequencing used immunoSEQ multiplex PCR; TCRdb keeps in-frame clones, though not all of them. The sample carries 40,000 to 65,000 clones, around 80% recorded once. The specimen comprised PBMCs, sampled from a glioma patient whose treatment included an IDH1 peptide vaccine. The receptors derive from a woman aged 35 to 49 with glioma.

The V gene is TRBV7-2, the J gene TRBJ1-5; possibly TRBD1 for D (5 bases). CDR1 and CDR2 from the germline V gene are SGHTA and FQGNSA. The CDR3 consists of 14 residues. The germline V and J ends were trimmed by 4 bases and 6 bases, with 13 bases remaining between them. The CDR3 nucleotides read TGTGCCAGCAGCTCCCAGGGTGGGGGTCAGCCCCAGCATTTT. Protein sequence: CASSSQGGGQPQHF.

The rearrangement links TRBV19 to TRBJ2-1; D ambiguous. Per germline, CDR1 LNHDA and CDR2 SQIVND (reference sequence). The CDR3 sequence is 15 residues long. Trimming pared 3 bases from V and 0 bases from J, leaving 9 bases between. For the CDR3, the DNA is TGTGCCAGTAGTATTTGGGTTAGCTCCTACAATGAGCAGTTCTTC. Its protein is CASSIWVSSYNEQFF.

The chain carries TRBV19 and TRBJ1-5, with TRBD1 identical over 8 bases. Germline V CDR1 and CDR2: LNHDA, SQIVND (reference sequence). J lost 7 bases, V lost 6 bases, and 8 bases had no gene match. The CDR3 is 14 amino acids. This CDR3 is CASSLTGARQPQHF. CDR3 in DNA: TGTGCCAGTAGCCTGACAGGGGCTAGGCAGCCCCAGCATTTT.

The chain carries TRBV4-3 and TRBJ1-2; D is ambiguous. Germline values: CDR1 LGHNA, CDR2 YSLEER. The CDR3 has 15 residues. Trimming shortened V by 0 bases and J by 1 base, and 9 bases separated the two germline ends. The CDR3 reads CASSQETAFNYGYTF. The CDR3 DNA is TGCGCCAGCAGCCAAGAGACGGCTTTTAACTATGGCTACACCTTC.

Of note for this clone: The junction and the germline gene differ at one end; a read error may be behind it. This chain uses TRBV5-4 with TRBJ1-2, with D possibly being TRBD1 (5 bases). The CDR3 spans 14 residues. Germline-derived CDR1 and CDR2 are SGHNT and YYREEE (reference sequence). Here the CDR3 reads CASRLEGADYGYTF. The CDR3 region has the DNA TGTGCCAGCAGATTGGAAGGGGCAGACTATGGCTACACCTTC.

V and J are TRBV19 and TRBJ1-3, with D possibly TRBD1 on 5 matching bases. Germline V gene sequence: CDR1 LNHDA, CDR2 SQIVND (reference sequence). This CDR3 contains 15 residues. Deletions cut 8 bases from V and 0 bases from J, with 14 bases between. CDR3 amino acids: CASESGTRSGNTIYF. The CDR3 DNA reads TGTGCCAGTGAGTCCGGGACGCGCTCTGGAAACACCATATATTTT.

This clone was recorded once. This sequence joins TRBV6-1 and TRBJ1-1; D perhaps matches TRBD1 (6 bases). CDR3 length: 11 residues. Germline loops: CDR1 MNHNS, CDR2 SASEGT. Trimming left V 5 bases short and J 10 bases short, with 11 bases between. Here the CDR3 DNA reads TGTGCCAGCAGTCGCCAGACAGGAGCTTTCTTT. Protein: CASSRQTGAFF.

The J gene is TRBJ2-3, the V gene TRBV5-1; the D is unclear. Germline values: CDR1 SGHRS, CDR2 YFSETQ. CDR3 length equals 14 residues. V was clipped by 2 bases and J by 1 base, with 8 bases between them. The chain's CDR3 is CASSLFKCTDTQYF. The CDR3 DNA reads as TGCGCCAGCAGCTTATTTAAGTGCACAGATACGCAGTATTTT.

This clone appeared a few times. This chain connects TRBV4-1 to TRBJ1-5; 9 nucleotides align to TRBD1. The CDR3 covers 15 residues. The ends lost 4 bases at V and 3 bases at J; junction bases unmatched: 4. Germline CDR1 is MGHRA and CDR2 is YSYEKL. CDR3 residues: CASSPGQGINQPQHF. The CDR3 nucleotides read TGCGCCAGCAGCCCCGGACAGGGGATCAATCAGCCCCAGCATTTT.

This chain joins TRBV5-1 and TRBJ2-3; D not resolved. Germline values: CDR1 SGHRS, CDR2 YFSETQ. This CDR3 spans 14 amino acids. Deletions cut 4 bases from V and 1 base from J, with 10 bases between. The CDR3 loop reads CASSRTVGTDTQYF. Here the CDR3 DNA reads TGCGCCAGCAGCCGGACGGTCGGCACAGATACGCAGTATTTT. The full variable domain, completed using reference TRBV5-1 and TRBJ2-3, is KAGVTQTPRYLIKTRGQQVTLSCSPISGHRSVSWYQQTPGQGLQFLFEYFSETQRNKGNFPGRFSGRQFSNSRSEMNVSTLELGDSALYLCASSRTVGTDTQYFGPGTRLTVL.

This chain joins TRBV11-2 and TRBJ1-1; weak D call: TRBD1 (6 bases). Per the germline V gene, CDR1 is SGHAT and CDR2 is FQNNGV. The CDR3 length is 15 residues. The V end lost 5 bases, the J end lost 0 bases, and 13 bases lay between the germline ends. DNA of the CDR3: TGTGCCAGCAGCACGTTACAGGGACTGAACACTGAAGCTTTCTTT. Its translation is CASSTLQGLNTEAFF.

The genes are TRBV27 and TRBJ1-5, with a tentative D call TRBD1 (6 bases). Germline-derived CDR1 and CDR2 are MNHEY and SMNVEV (reference sequence). V was cut by 2 bases and J by 3 bases, with 8 bases left in between. The CDR3 runs 14 residues. CDR3 in DNA: TGTGCCAGCAGTTTACCGGGGGCCAATCAGCCCCAGCATTTT. It yields the protein CASSLPGANQPQHF.

The chain employs TRBV6-6 and TRBJ2-1, with D perhaps TRBD1 (5 bases). Per germline, CDR1 MNHNY and CDR2 SVGAGI (reference sequence). Trimming stripped 10 bases from V and 6 bases from J, with 16 bases between. This CDR3 comprises 13 residues. Here the CDR3 reads CATTGRQGNEQFF. CDR3 coding DNA: TGTGCCACTACTGGACGGCAGGGCAATGAGCAGTTCTTC.

Here the CDR3 DNA reads TGCGCCAGCAGCCTCCGCGGGGAGCTGTTTTTT. It yields the protein CASSLRGELFF. The V gene is TRBV4-1, the J gene TRBJ2-2; D ambiguous. Germline V gene data show CDR1 as MGHRA and CDR2 as YSYEKL. There are 11 residues in the CDR3. Trimming cost V 4 bases and J 7 bases, with 4 bases left between them.

The chain recombines TRBV5-1 with TRBJ2-5; D is ambiguous. CDR1 is SGHRS, CDR2 YFSETQ, per germline. This CDR3 region has 13 residues. V lost 6 bases and J lost 2, with 11 bases in between. The CDR3 protein is CASTFMTQETQYF. In DNA, the CDR3 is TGCGCCAGCACCTTCATGACTCAAGAGACCCAGTACTTC.

This clone was seen once. J is TRBJ2-1 and V is TRBV11-2, with D possibly being TRBD1 (6 bases). CDR3 size: 15 residues. The germline V gene has CDR1 SGHAT and CDR2 FQNNGV. Trimming stripped 1 base from V and 3 bases from J, with 10 bases between. This CDR3 reads CASSLVTGFYNEQFF. The CDR3 nucleotides read TGTGCCAGCAGCTTAGTCACAGGGTTCTACAATGAGCAGTTCTTC.

This chain uses TRBV6-5 with TRBJ1-1, with no clear D. This CDR3 contains 15 residues. V lost 7 bases to trimming and J lost 3 bases, with 18 bases between them. Germline lookup yields CDR1 MNHEY and CDR2 SVGAGI. This CDR3 reads CASIPLGMRYTEAFF. The DNA of the CDR3 is TGTGCCAGCATCCCCCTGGGAATGAGGTACACTGAAGCTTTCTTT.

This clone was detected only a few times. V usage is TRBV7-3 and J usage is TRBJ2-3, with D perhaps given as TRBD1 or TRBD2 (6 bases each). The CDR3 contains 14 residues. Per the germline V gene, CDR1 is SGHTA and CDR2 is FQGTGA. The V end lost 4 bases, the J end lost 6 bases, and 14 bases lay between the germline ends. This CDR3 reads CASSWLGGVDTQYF. The CDR3 DNA sequence: TGTGCCAGCAGCTGGCTCGGGGGCGTGGATACGCAGTATTTT.

The chain recombines TRBV2 with TRBJ2-3; 14 bases map to TRBD2. V gave up 7 bases and J gave up 2 bases; unmatched junction bases: 5. There are 16 residues in the CDR3. Germline V CDR1 and CDR2: SNHLY, FYNNEI. CDR3 sequence: CASNWGLAGVTDTQYF. In DNA form, the CDR3 reads TGTGCCAGCAACTGGGGACTAGCGGGAGTCACAGATACGCAGTATTTT. The full variable domain, rest sourced from reference TRBV2 and TRBJ2-3, is EPEVTQTPSHQVTQMGQEVILRCVPISNHLYFYWYRQILGQKVEFLVSFYNNEISEKSEIFDDQFSVERPDGSNFTLKIRSTKLEDSAMYFCASNWGLAGVTDTQYFGPGTRLTVL.

V gene TRBV27 combines with J gene TRBJ1-5; D might be TRBD1 (5 bases). V dropped 5 bases and J dropped 11 bases, with 19 bases sitting between them. The germline gives CDR1 MNHEY, CDR2 SMNVEV (reference sequence). The CDR3 is 14 residues long. This CDR3 is CASSPITTVGAQHF. CDR3 nucleotide sequence: TGTGCCAGCAGTCCCATCACAACGGTGGGGGCCCAGCATTTT.

The chain combines TRBV6-5 with TRBJ2-4; D perhaps matches TRBD2 (6 bases). V lost 4 bases to trimming and J lost 0 bases, with 10 bases between them. The germline V gene has CDR1 MNHEY and CDR2 SVGAGI. This CDR3 has 15 residues. Here the CDR3 reads CASSFGGIAKNIQYF. Here the CDR3 DNA reads TGTGCCAGCAGTTTCGGAGGGATAGCCAAAAACATTCAGTACTTC.

The CDR3 loop is CASIGTFNEQFF. CDR3 nucleotides: TGTGCCAGCATTGGGACTTTTAATGAGCAGTTCTTC. The gene calls are TRBV2 and TRBJ2-1; D is possibly TRBD2 (6 bases). CDR1 is SNHLY and CDR2 is FYNNEI in the germline V gene. Deletions cut 7 bases from V and 7 bases from J, with 11 bases between. The CDR3 has 12 amino acids.

This clone was seen just once. The chain combines TRBV2 with TRBJ1-2; no clear D gene. The germline gives CDR1 SNHLY, CDR2 FYNNEI. The V end was cut by 1 base, the J end by 5 bases, with 8 bases between. The CDR3 is made up of 13 amino acids. CDR3 DNA sequence: TGTGCCAGCAGTGAAGACAGTTTGTATGGCTACACCTTC. It yields the protein CASSEDSLYGYTF.

Details on this clone: One junction end does not reproduce the germline sequence, and a read error may be involved. The chain combines TRBV10-3 with TRBJ2-5, with a weak D call TRBD1 (5 bases). Germline V gene sequence: CDR1 ENHRY, CDR2 SYGVKD. This CDR3 has 16 residues. CDR3 sequence reads: CAIAGPGPSPEETLYF. The DNA for the CDR3 is TGTGCCATCGCCGGACCAGGGCCCTCCCCTGAAGAGACCCTGTACTTC.

V usage is TRBV27 and J usage is TRBJ2-7, with 10 bases fitting TRBD1. Germline trimming cut 5 bases from V and 2 bases from J; bases unmatched to any gene: 6. The germline V gene encodes CDR1 MNHEY and CDR2 SMNVEV (reference sequence). This CDR3 region has 15 residues. This CDR3 reads CASSPRGQGTYEQYF. CDR3 DNA: TGTGCCAGCAGTCCACGGGGACAGGGGACCTACGAGCAGTACTTC.

The chain combines TRBV15 with TRBJ2-1; 9 bases align to TRBD1. The CDR3 is made up of 16 amino acids. V lost 1 base and J lost 7; bases outside the gene matches: 8. Germline V gene sequence: CDR1 LNHNV, CDR2 YYDKDF (reference sequence). The CDR3 bases are TGTGCCACCAGCAGAGGGACGGGACAGGGAAGGAATGAGCAGTTCTTC. This sequence encodes CATSRGTGQGRNEQFF.

The gene calls are TRBV7-3 and TRBJ1-3; no clear D gene. Deletions cut 5 bases from V and 1 base from J, with 12 bases between. The CDR3 contains 15 residues. Looked up from germline, CDR1 is SGHTA and CDR2 is FQGTGA. The CDR3 is CASSRQPGSGNTIYF. In nucleotides, the CDR3 is TGTGCCAGCAGCCGGCAGCCGGGGTCTGGAAACACCATATATTTT.

The chain carries TRBV13 and TRBJ1-6; possibly TRBD1 for D (5 bases). Trimming pared 5 bases from V and 0 bases from J, leaving 20 bases between. Germline CDR1 is PRHDT and CDR2 is FYEKMQ (reference sequence). The CDR3 runs 19 residues. CDR3 DNA: TGTGCCAGCAGCCTGAGATCGGGGCCATCCAGCTCCTATAATTCACCCCTCCACTTT. It yields the protein CASSLRSGPSSSYNSPLHF.